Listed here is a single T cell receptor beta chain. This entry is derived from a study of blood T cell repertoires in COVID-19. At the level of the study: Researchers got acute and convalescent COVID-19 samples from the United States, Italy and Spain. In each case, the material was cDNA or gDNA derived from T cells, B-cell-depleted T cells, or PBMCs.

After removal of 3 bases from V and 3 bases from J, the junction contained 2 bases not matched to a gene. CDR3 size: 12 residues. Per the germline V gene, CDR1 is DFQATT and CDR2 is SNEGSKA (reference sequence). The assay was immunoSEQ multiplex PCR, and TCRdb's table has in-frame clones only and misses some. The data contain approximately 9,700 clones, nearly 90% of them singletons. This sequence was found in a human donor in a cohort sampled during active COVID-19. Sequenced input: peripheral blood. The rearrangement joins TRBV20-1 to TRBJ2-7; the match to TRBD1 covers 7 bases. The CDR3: CSASQGDYEQYF. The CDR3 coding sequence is TGCAGTGCTAGTCAGGGGGACTACGAGCAGTACTTC.